Included here is one TCR beta chain sequence, with context. The protocol was immunoSEQ multiplex PCR, while the TCRdb copy is restricted to in-frame clones and leaves out a portion. The sample has 300,000 to 400,000 clones, about 94% seen once. The record originates from a study of brain T cells in children with intractable seizures. Time point indicated: blood from clinic visit 5 months post-surgery; TSC patient then seizure free. Only cases whose brain tissue showed the highest T cell transcript signatures were sequenced. Per the germline V gene, CDR1 is SGHNT and CDR2 is YYREEE (reference sequence). Deletions cut 0 bases from V and 8 bases from J, with 20 bases between. The CDR3 consists of 16 residues.

The chain couples TRBV5-4 to TRBJ2-5; perhaps TRBD2 as D (7 bases). This specimen was peripheral blood, taken roughly 5 months after surgery. This receptor was identified in a boy younger than two with tuberous sclerosis and intractable seizures. Written as DNA, the CDR3 is TGTGCCAGCAGCTTGGGTATTAGGGGAGGGGGAGACACCCAGTACTTC. It translates to CASSLGIRGGGDTQYF.